Listed here are 19 T cell receptor beta chains from one sample, sequenced in a study of OX40 agonist ivuxolimab in advanced cancers. Repertoires were generated with immunoSEQ multiplex PCR, while TCRdb's copy carries only in-frame clones and drops some. The sample holds about 100,000 clones, more than 85% seen once. The source was CD4+ or CD8+ T cells sorted from blood, collected in a trial of the OX40 agonist ivuxolimab. Every receptor here comes from an adult with an advanced solid tumor such as melanoma, head and neck, liver or kidney cancer.

V gene TRBV11-3 combines with J gene TRBJ2-1; possibly TRBD2 for D (7 bases). CDR3 size: 14 residues. Trimming shortened V by 6 bases and J by 6 bases, and 15 bases separated the two germline ends. Germline loops: CDR1 SGHNT, CDR2 YENEEA. The CDR3 is CASSPSAGANEQFF. The CDR3 coding sequence is TGTGCCAGCAGTCCATCGGCGGGGGCCAATGAGCAGTTCTTC.

V gene TRBV10-3 combines with J gene TRBJ1-1; D is uncertain. The CDR3 is 13 amino acids. Germline V gene lookup returns CDR1 ENHRY and CDR2 SYGVKD. The germline V and J ends were trimmed by 0 bases and 9 bases, with 11 bases remaining between them. The CDR3 reads CAISESVGTKAFF. The CDR3 region has the DNA TGTGCCATCAGTGAGTCGGTTGGTACTAAAGCTTTCTTT.

The chain uses TRBV28 and TRBJ1-4; 10 nucleotides agree with TRBD1. The CDR3 sequence is 15 residues long. CDR1 is MDHEN and CDR2 is SYDVKM in the germline V gene. V was clipped by 8 bases and J by 0 bases; unmatched bases: 3. The CDR3 loop reads CASRDRGSTNEKLFF. In DNA form, the CDR3 reads TGTGCCAGCCGGGACAGGGGATCAACTAATGAAAAACTGTTTTTT.

This chain uses TRBV5-5 with TRBJ1-1; D unresolved. V was shortened by 3 bases and J by 1 base, with 4 bases between the two germline ends. Per the germline V gene, CDR1 is SGHKS and CDR2 is YYEKEE (reference sequence). The CDR3 extends over 12 amino acids. CDR3 in DNA: TGTGCCAGCAGCTCCTCGAACACTGAAGCTTTCTTT. This translates into CASSSSNTEAFF. Using reference TRBV5-5 and TRBJ1-1 for the parts outside the CDR3, the full variable domain is DAGVTQSPTHLIKTRGQQVTLRCSPISGHKSVSWYQQVLGQGPQFIFQYYEKEERGRGNFPDRFSARQFPNYSSELNVNALLLGDSALYLCASSSSNTEAFFGQGTRLTVV.

This chain links TRBV5-6 with TRBJ2-1; possible D gene TRBD2, 6 bases. Germline V CDR1 and CDR2: SGHDT, YYEEEE. The CDR3 totals 14 residues. V dropped 3 bases and J dropped 2 bases, with 9 bases sitting between them. DNA for the CDR3: TGTGCCAGCAGCTACGGGGGACCCTACAATGAGCAGTTCTTC. It codes for CASSYGGPYNEQFF.

The chain combines TRBV5-8 with TRBJ2-5; TRBD2 might be the D (6 bases). Germline V CDR1 and CDR2: SGHTS, YDEGEE. The CDR3 loop spans 14 amino acids. V lost 4 bases and J 5 bases, leaving 15 bases between the germline ends. The CDR3 spells CASSAGGNWETQYF. The CDR3 region has the DNA TGTGCCAGCAGCGCAGGAGGGAACTGGGAGACCCAGTACTTC.

The chain combines TRBV4-1 with TRBJ1-4; 8 bases match TRBD1. From germline, CDR1 is MGHRA and CDR2 YSYEKL. V lost 9 bases and J lost 1; bases outside the gene matches: 16. The CDR3 runs to 18 residues. Written as DNA, the CDR3 is TGCGCCAGTGCTCGGACAGGGCCGGCCCGTGGAACTAATGAAAAACTGTTTTTT. Translation gives CASARTGPARGTNEKLFF.

The chain recombines TRBV25-1 with TRBJ1-1; TRBD1 agrees at 12 bases. The CDR3 consists of 16 residues. Trimming at V came to 3 bases and at J to 7 bases, leaving 9 bases not matched to a gene. In germline, CDR1 is MGHDK, CDR2 SYGVNS. Written as DNA, the CDR3 is TGTGCCAGCAGTGACGGGACAGGGGGCTTTGCAGGTGAAGCTTTCTTT. Encoded protein: CASSDGTGGFAGEAFF.

The V call is TRBV4-2, the J call TRBJ2-5; no firm D call. The V gene's germline CDR1 is LGHNA and CDR2 YNFKEQ. V was trimmed by 1 base and J by 0 bases, leaving 9 bases between them. This CDR3 has 15 residues. Here the CDR3 reads CASSQVPLNQETQYF. The CDR3 DNA follows: TGTGCCAGCAGCCAAGTACCTCTCAACCAAGAGACCCAGTACTTC.

The rearrangement uses TRBV27 and TRBJ2-3; 10 bases map to TRBD1. Trimming removed 3 bases from V and 2 bases from J; junction bases left unmatched: 8. CDR3 length: 17 amino acids. Germline V CDR1 and CDR2: MNHEY, SMNVEV (reference sequence). The CDR3 DNA follows: TGTGCCAGCAGTTTGGAGGGACAGGGGCCAAACACAGATACGCAGTATTTT. It encodes CASSLEGQGPNTDTQYF.

CDR3 sequence (DNA): TGTGCCAGCAGCCCAAGGGTTATAAATTATCAGCCCCAGCATTTT. Its protein is CASSPRVINYQPQHF. The rearrangement joins TRBV7-2 to TRBJ1-5, with unresolved D. The germline CDR1 and CDR2 sequences are SGHTA and FQGNSA. The V and J ends lost 5 bases and 5 bases respectively, with 16 bases between them. The CDR3 consists of 15 residues.

The chain links TRBV9 to TRBJ2-1; 9 bases match TRBD2. This CDR3 spans 18 amino acids. Germline CDR1 and CDR2: SGDLS and YYNGEE. The junction had 7 bases not matched to a gene; V was cut back by 0 bases and J by 0 bases. CDR3 nucleotide sequence: TGTGCCAGCAGCGTAGACGGTAGCGGGAGACCCTCCTACAATGAGCAGTTCTTC. Translation: CASSVDGSGRPSYNEQFF.

The chain couples TRBV9 to TRBJ1-2; D is possibly TRBD1 (6 bases). CDR1 and CDR2 (germline): SGDLS, YYNGEE. The CDR3 runs 13 residues. Trimming stripped 0 bases from V and 4 bases from J, with 7 bases between. The chain's CDR3 is CASSVGTAYGYTF. In nucleotides, the CDR3 is TGTGCCAGCAGCGTAGGGACAGCCTATGGCTACACCTTC.

This chain connects TRBV28 to TRBJ1-5, with D maybe TRBD1 (5 bases). V lost 5 bases and J 0 bases, leaving 14 bases between the germline ends. The CDR3 extends over 16 amino acids. Per germline, CDR1 MDHEN and CDR2 SYDVKM. The DNA for the CDR3 is TGTGCCAGCAGTGGGACTGAAACCTATAGCAATCAGCCCCAGCATTTT. Translating it yields CASSGTETYSNQPQHF.

This sequence joins TRBV11-2 and TRBJ2-2, with D tentatively TRBD2 (5 bases). Trimming took 7 bases from V and 4 from J, leaving 19 bases between them. Germline CDR1 is SGHAT and CDR2 is FQNNGV. This CDR3 region has 16 residues. CDR3 amino acids: CASTSSHREGTGELFF. For the CDR3, the DNA is TGTGCCAGCACCTCGTCCCATCGGGAAGGCACCGGGGAGCTGTTTTTT. Filled out from reference TRBV11-2 and TRBJ2-2, the complete variable domain reads EAGVAQSPRYKIIEKRQSVAFWCNPISGHATLYWYQQILGQGPKLLIQFQNNGVVDDSQLPKDRFSAERLKGVDSTLKIQPAKLEDSAVYLCASTSSHREGTGELFFGEGSRLTVL.

This chain connects TRBV11-2 to TRBJ1-4; D gene unclear. V lost 1 base and J lost 4, with 7 bases in between. Germline-derived CDR1 and CDR2 are SGHAT and FQNNGV. There are 14 residues in the CDR3. The CDR3 sequence is CASSLVFSNEKLFF. Here the CDR3 DNA reads TGTGCCAGCAGCTTAGTGTTCAGTAATGAAAAACTGTTTTTT.

This clone has only a few counts. The rearrangement joins TRBV2 to TRBJ2-5; D possibly matches TRBD1 or TRBD2 (5 bases each). V shed 8 bases and J shed 2 bases, with 12 bases lying between them. Germline V gene sequence: CDR1 SNHLY, CDR2 FYNNEI. The CDR3 consists of 13 residues. This CDR3 reads CASSGLTQETQYF. CDR3 nucleotides: TGTGCCAGCTCGGGGCTGACACAAGAGACCCAGTACTTC.

This chain links TRBV15 with TRBJ1-1, with D hard to call. CDR3 length: 11 residues. The V gene lost 5 bases and the J gene lost 1 base, with 2 bases spanning the gap. In germline, CDR1 is LNHNV, CDR2 YYDKDF (reference sequence). In nucleotides, the CDR3 is TGTGCCACCAGCTGGAACACTGAAGCTTTCTTT. Translated, it gives CATSWNTEAFF.

This chain uses TRBV19 with TRBJ2-7; TRBD2 aligns across 12 bases. Germline loops: CDR1 LNHDA, CDR2 SQIVND (reference sequence). The CDR3 is made up of 18 amino acids. The trim removed 4 bases at V and 3 bases at J, leaving 13 bases unmatched. CDR3: CASSTRLAGELRGYEQYF. The CDR3 region has the DNA TGTGCCAGTAGTACCAGACTAGCGGGAGAACTCAGGGGCTACGAGCAGTACTTC.